This T cell receptor beta chain was documented in a study of siplizumab effects on memory and regulatory T cells. Study conclusions and caveats: The study found naive T cells seemingly more diverse than memory cells and seemingly major alloresponse contributors. Neither a naive nor a memory phenotype was assignable to roughly 75-97% of proliferating CD4+ or CD8+ clones. For siplizumab cultures, the suppressive function of their proliferating Tregs was not confirmed.

Note on this clone: The antigen is undetermined.

In each sample, roughly 10^5 TCR templates were assayed. Using immunoSEQ multiplex PCR, the repertoire was profiled, and TCRdb retains in-frame clones only, with some absent. The sample contains 85,000 to 130,000 clones, about 95% of which appear only once. The CDR3 runs to 19 residues. V lost 4 bases to trimming and J lost 5 bases; unmatched junction nucleotides: 20. Germline V gives CDR1 SGHRS, CDR2 YFSETQ. The rearrangement links TRBV5-1 to TRBJ2-5; TRBD2 agrees at 10 bases. This sequence was found in a human donor in good health. Sequencing input: Tregs sorted from blood. CDR3 amino acids: CASSLQLAGTRTLQETQYF. The CDR3 region has the DNA TGCGCCAGCAGCCTGCAACTAGCGGGGACCCGCACCCTTCAGGAGACCCAGTACTTC.